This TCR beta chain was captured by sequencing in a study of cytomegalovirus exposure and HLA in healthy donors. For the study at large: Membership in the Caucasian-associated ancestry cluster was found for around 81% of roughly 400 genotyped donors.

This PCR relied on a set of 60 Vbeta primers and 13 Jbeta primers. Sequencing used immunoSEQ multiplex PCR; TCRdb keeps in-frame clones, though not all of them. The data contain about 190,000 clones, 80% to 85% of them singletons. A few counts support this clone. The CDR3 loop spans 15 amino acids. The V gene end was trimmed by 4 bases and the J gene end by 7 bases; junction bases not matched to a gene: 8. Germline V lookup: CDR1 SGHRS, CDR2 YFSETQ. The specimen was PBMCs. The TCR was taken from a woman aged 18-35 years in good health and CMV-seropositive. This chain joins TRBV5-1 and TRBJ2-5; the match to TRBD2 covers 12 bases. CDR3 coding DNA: TGCGCCAGCAGCGAGCGACTAGCGGGAGACAGGACCCAGTACTTC. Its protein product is CASSERLAGDRTQYF. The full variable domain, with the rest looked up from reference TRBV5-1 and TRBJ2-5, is KAGVTQTPRYLIKTRGQQVTLSCSPISGHRSVSWYQQTPGQGLQFLFEYFSETQRNKGNFPGRFSGRQFSNSRSEMNVSTLELGDSALYLCASSERLAGDRTQYFGPGTRLLVL.